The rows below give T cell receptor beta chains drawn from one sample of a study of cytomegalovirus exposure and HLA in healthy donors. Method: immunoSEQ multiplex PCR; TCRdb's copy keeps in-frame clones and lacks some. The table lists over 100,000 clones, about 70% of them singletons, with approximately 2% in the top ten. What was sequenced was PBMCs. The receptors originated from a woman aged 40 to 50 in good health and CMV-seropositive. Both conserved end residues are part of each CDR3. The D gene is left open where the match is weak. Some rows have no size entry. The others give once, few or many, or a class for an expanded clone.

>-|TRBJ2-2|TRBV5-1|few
CASSSDSNTGELFF
TGCGCCAGCAGCTCGGACAGCAACACCGGGGAGCTGTTTTTT
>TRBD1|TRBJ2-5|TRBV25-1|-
CASSASFVSGTGGGTQYF
TGTGCCAGCAGTGCTTCATTTGTTTCCGGGACAGGGGGGGGGACCCAGTACTTC
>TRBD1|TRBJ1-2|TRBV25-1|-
CASSETGNYGYTF
TGTGCCAGCAGTGAGACAGGGAACTATGGCTACACCTTC
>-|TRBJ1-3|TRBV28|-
CASSLQGNTIYF
TGTGCCAGCAGCCTCCAGGGAAACACCATATATTTT
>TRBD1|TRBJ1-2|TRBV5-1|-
CASSPEIQGILHGYTF
TGCGCCAGCAGCCCGGAGATACAGGGGATTTTGCATGGCTACACCTTC
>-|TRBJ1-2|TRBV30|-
CAWSVGQGNGYTF
TGTGCCTGGAGTGTTGGCCAGGGAAATGGCTACACCTTC
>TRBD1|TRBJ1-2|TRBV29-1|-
CSYPKGTGEGYTF
TGCAGCTATCCGAAGGGGACAGGGGAAGGCTACACCTTC
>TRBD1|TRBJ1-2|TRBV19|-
CASTRDRGYGYTF
TGTGCCAGTACCAGGGACAGGGGCTATGGCTACACCTTC
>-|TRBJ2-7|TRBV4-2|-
CASSPEGGGSYEQYF
TGTGCCAGCAGCCCGGAGGGTGGCGGGTCCTACGAGCAGTACTTC
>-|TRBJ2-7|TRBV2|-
CASNRDKQFEQYF
TGTGCCAGCAACCGGGACAAACAGTTCGAGCAGTACTTC
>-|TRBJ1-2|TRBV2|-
CASSVQGSIYGYTF
TGTGCCAGCAGCGTACAGGGTTCAATCTATGGCTACACCTTC
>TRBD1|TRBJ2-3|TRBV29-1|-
CSIGTGGNTDTQYF
TGCAGCATCGGGACAGGGGGCAACACAGATACGCAGTATTTT
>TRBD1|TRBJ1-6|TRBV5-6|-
CASSFRQGASPLHF
TGTGCCAGCAGCTTTCGACAGGGCGCTTCACCCCTCCACTTT
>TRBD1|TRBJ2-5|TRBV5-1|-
CASSTSRTGKETQYF
TGTGCCAGCAGCACCTCGAGGACAGGGAAAGAGACCCAGTACTTC
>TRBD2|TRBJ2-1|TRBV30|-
CAWSNFGRHSYNEQFF
TGTGCCTGGAGTAATTTCGGGAGGCACTCCTACAATGAGCAGTTCTTC
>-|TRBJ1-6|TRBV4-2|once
CASSRTEPSSPLHF
TGTGCCAGCAGCCGGACAGAGCCTAGTTCACCCCTCCACTTT
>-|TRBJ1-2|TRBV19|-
CASSLRGAGGYTF
TGTGCCAGTAGCCTCCGGGGGGCGGGCGGCTACACCTTC
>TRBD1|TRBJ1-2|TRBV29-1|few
CSVVRSPGQTLGYTF
TGCAGCGTTGTTAGGAGCCCGGGACAGACGCTTGGCTACACCTTC
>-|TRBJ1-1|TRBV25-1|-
CASRTRGLNTEAFF
TGTGCCAGCAGGACCAGGGGCCTCAACACTGAAGCTTTCTTT
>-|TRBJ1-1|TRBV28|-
CASSLQVGNTEAFF
TGTGCCAGCAGTTTACAGGTGGGGAACACTGAAGCTTTCTTT
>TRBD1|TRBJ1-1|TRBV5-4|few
CASSLGQGLNTEAFF
TGTGCCAGCAGCTTAGGACAGGGACTGAACACTGAAGCTTTCTTT
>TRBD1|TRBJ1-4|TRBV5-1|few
CASSNPRDRGRGLTNEKLFF
TGCGCCAGCAGCAATCCCCGGGACAGGGGGCGAGGCTTAACTAATGAAAAACTGTTTTTT
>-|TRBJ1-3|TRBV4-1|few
CASSRTPGVGNTIYF
TGCGCCAGCAGCCGGACTCCAGGGGTTGGAAACACCATATATTTT
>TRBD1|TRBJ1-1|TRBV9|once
CASSGQGNVGTEAFF
TGTGCCAGCAGTGGACAGGGAAATGTAGGCACTGAAGCTTTCTTT
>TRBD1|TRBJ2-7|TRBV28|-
CASSLRDGQVYEQYF
TGTGCCAGCAGTTTGCGCGACGGACAGGTCTACGAGCAGTACTTC
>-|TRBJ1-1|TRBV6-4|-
CASSDSPSTEAFF
TGTGCCAGCAGTGACTCCCCGAGCACTGAAGCTTTCTTT
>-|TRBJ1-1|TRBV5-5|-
CASSLSLADTEAFF
TGTGCCAGCAGCTTGTCCCTTGCGGACACTGAAGCTTTCTTT
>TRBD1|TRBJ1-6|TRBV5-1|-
CASSQGQGGSSPLHF
TGCGCCAGCAGCCAGGGACAGGGAGGTTCTTCACCCCTCCACTTT
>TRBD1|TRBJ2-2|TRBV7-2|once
CASSRPTGVGTGELFF
TGTGCCAGCAGCAGACCGACAGGGGTGGGGACCGGGGAGCTGTTTTTT
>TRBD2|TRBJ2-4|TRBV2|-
CASSDLLAGTKNIQYF
TGTGCCAGCAGTGACTTGCTAGCGGGAACAAAAAACATTCAGTACTTC
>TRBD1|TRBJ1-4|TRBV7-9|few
CASSLPGQGNEKLFF
TGTGCCAGCAGCTTACCGGGACAGGGAAATGAAAAACTGTTTTTT
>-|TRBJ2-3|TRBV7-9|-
CASSPRGLSTDTQYF
TGTGCCAGCAGCCCCCGGGGGTTAAGCACAGATACGCAGTATTTT
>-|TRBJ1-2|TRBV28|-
CASSHGAGQRNYGYTF
TGTGCCAGCAGCCATGGGGCAGGACAGCGAAACTATGGCTACACCTTC
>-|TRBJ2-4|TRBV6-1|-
CATSRSVLAKNIQYF
TGTGCCACCTCGCGTTCTGTCCTAGCCAAAAACATTCAGTACTTC
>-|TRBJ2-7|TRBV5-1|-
CASSLAQQGSYEQYF
TGCGCCAGCAGCTTGGCCCAACAGGGATCCTACGAGCAGTACTTC
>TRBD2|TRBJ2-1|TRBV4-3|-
CASSQSSGGAGEQFF
TGCGCCAGCAGCCAATCTAGCGGGGGGGCTGGTGAGCAGTTCTTC
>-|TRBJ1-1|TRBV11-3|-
CASSRGGTANTEAFF
TGTGCCAGCAGCCGGGGAGGGACCGCCAACACTGAAGCTTTCTTT